This T cell receptor beta chain was obtained from a study of T cells in Graves' hyperthyroidism and ophthalmopathy. CDR1 is MGHRA and CDR2 is YSYEKL in the germline V gene. V gave up 2 bases and J gave up 5 bases; unmatched junction bases: 2. The CDR3 extends over 15 amino acids. With regard to this clonotype: Antigen specificity is unknown.

Regarding the study as a whole: For ophthalmopathy, model prediction preceded onset by a median roughly 6.3 months.

Patients affected by ophthalmopathy presented a Clinical Activity Score of at least 3, a NOSPECS grade of at least 4, and disease duration below 3 months. Uncontrolled infection, other autoimmune disease, pregnancy or lactation led to exclusion. Cells are PBMCs isolated from 10 ml of fresh blood. Template material for amplifying TCR beta CDR3 regions consisted of RNA transcripts. The HTBI primer set served for first-round RT-PCR of the TCR CDR3. In TCRdb, the multiplex PCR reads were re-called with MiXCR into one record per CDR3 protein. The sample holds more than 350,000 distinct CDR3 sequences; 13% to 15% are singletons and the top ten take roughly 20%.

This TCR was recovered from a woman aged 55-69 years with Graves' ophthalmopathy. Sequencing used blood. The chain links TRBV4-1 to TRBJ2-1, with TRBD2 matching 11 bases. The CDR3 sequence: CASSQLLAGDNEQFF. The CDR3 bases are TGCGCCAGCAGCCAATTACTAGCGGGAGACAATGAGCAGTTCTTC.